This T cell receptor (beta chain) was sequenced during a study of T cell repertoires in cytomegalovirus infection. Study in general: Both CMV infection and a matching HLA type were indicated by public TCR beta signatures.

Comment on this clonotype: Antigen: not known.

Germline CDR1 and CDR2: SGHDN and FVKESK. Unmatched junction bases numbered 5, after V lost 0 bases and J lost 2 bases. The CDR3 has 17 amino acids. TCRdb recomputed calls from the reads with MiXCR, one row per CDR3 protein. The repertoire consists of hundreds of thousands of distinct CDR3 sequences, with more than 25% occurring once and the leading ten covering over 13%. The source is a human donor in good health (CMV status not recorded). Some clones in this sample may be carry-over from other donors' samples. The V call is TRBV14, the J call TRBJ1-1, with 11 bases aligning to TRBD1. Sequenced material: cultured CD8+ T cells from PBMCs, taken from culture after CMV antigen stimulation. The CDR3 is CASSQDAGTGGNTEAFF. CDR3 in DNA: TGTGCCAGCAGCCAAGATGCGGGGACAGGGGGAAACACTGAAGCTTTCTTT.